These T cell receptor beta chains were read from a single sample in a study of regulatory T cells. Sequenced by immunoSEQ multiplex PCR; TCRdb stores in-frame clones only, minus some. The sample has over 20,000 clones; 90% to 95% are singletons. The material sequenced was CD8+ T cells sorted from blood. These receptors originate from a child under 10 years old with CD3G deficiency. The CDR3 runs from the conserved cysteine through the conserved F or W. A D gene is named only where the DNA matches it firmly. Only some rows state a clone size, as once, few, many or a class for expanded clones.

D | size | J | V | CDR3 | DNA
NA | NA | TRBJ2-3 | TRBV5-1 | CASSFTGADTQYF | TGCGCCAGCAGCTTTACGGGGGCAGATACGCAGTATTTT
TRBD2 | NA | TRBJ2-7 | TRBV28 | CASSGSGRPHEQYF | TGTGCCAGCAGCGGTAGCGGGAGACCCCACGAGCAGTACTTC
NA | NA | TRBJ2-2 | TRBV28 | CASRYPSVDTGELFF | TGTGCCAGCCGATACCCGAGCGTGGACACCGGGGAGCTGTTTTTT
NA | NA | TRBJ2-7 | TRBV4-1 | CASSHAAGRAEQYF | TGCGCCAGCAGCCATGCCGCGGGAAGGGCCGAGCAGTACTTC
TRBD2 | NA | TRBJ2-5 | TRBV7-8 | CASSLTSGRRETQYF | TGTGCCAGCAGCTTGACTAGCGGGAGGAGAGAGACCCAGTACTTC
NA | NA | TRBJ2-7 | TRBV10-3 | CAIMPEGGEWEQYF | TGTGCCATCATGCCTGAGGGTGGGGAGTGGGAGCAGTACTTC
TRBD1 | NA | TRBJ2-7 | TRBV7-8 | CASSWGQTYEQYF | TGTGCCAGCAGCTGGGGACAGACCTACGAGCAGTACTTC
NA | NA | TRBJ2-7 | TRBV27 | CASSLNPLMEQYF | TGTGCCAGCAGTTTGAATCCTCTTATGGAGCAGTACTTC
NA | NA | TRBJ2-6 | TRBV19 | CASTPSGANVLTF | TGTGCCAGTACCCCATCTGGGGCCAACGTCCTGACTTTC
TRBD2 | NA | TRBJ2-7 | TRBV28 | CASSFGLAGNSYEQYF | TGTGCCAGCAGTTTCGGACTAGCGGGAAACTCCTACGAGCAGTACTTC
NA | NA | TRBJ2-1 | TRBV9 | CASSVSTYNEQFF | TGTGCCAGCAGCGTTTCGACTTACAATGAGCAGTTCTTC
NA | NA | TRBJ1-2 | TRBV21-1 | CASRTGIATETYGYTF | TGTGCCAGCAGGACAGGCATAGCTACAGAGACCTATGGCTACACCTTC
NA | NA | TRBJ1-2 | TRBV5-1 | CASRAPGAYGYTF | TGCGCCAGCAGAGCTCCAGGAGCCTATGGCTACACCTTC
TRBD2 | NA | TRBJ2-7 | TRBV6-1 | CASSGRLAGVVYEQYF | TGTGCCAGCAGTGGCCGACTAGCGGGAGTGGTCTACGAGCAGTACTTC
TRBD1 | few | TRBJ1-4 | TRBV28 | CASSLAPPGQREKLFF | TGTGCCAGCAGTTTAGCCCCGCCGGGACAGAGAGAAAAACTGTTTTTT
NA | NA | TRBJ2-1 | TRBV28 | CASTGTDYNEQFF | TGTGCCAGTACCGGGACGGACTACAATGAGCAGTTCTTC
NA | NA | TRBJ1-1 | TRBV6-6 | CASSVDGARAEAFF | TGTGCCAGCAGTGTTGACGGGGCGCGGGCTGAAGCTTTCTTT
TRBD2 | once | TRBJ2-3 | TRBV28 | CASSLAGVADTQYF | TGTGCCAGCAGTTTAGCGGGAGTCGCGGATACGCAGTATTTT
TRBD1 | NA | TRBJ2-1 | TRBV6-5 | CASSSYQGDEQFF | TGTGCCAGCAGTTCTTATCAGGGGGATGAGCAGTTCTTC
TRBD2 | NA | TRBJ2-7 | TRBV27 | CASSPTSGSFDEQYF | TGTGCCAGCAGTCCAACTAGCGGGAGTTTTGACGAGCAGTACTTC
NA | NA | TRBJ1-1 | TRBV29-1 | CSVASASEAFF | TGCAGCGTAGCGAGCGCCTCTGAAGCTTTCTTT
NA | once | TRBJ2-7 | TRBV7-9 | CASSYLSDEQYF | TGTGCCAGCAGCTATCTCAGCGACGAGCAGTACTTC
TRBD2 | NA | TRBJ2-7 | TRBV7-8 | CASSAQLAGEVTYEQYF | TGTGCCAGCAGCGCGCAACTAGCGGGAGAGGTCACCTACGAGCAGTACTTC
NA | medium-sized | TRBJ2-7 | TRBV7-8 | CASSLAGGTYEQYF | TGTGCCAGCAGCTTAGCGGGAGGAACCTACGAGCAGTACTTC
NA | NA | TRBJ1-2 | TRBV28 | CASSSPPRMGYYGYTF | TGTGCCAGCAGTTCCCCCCCTCGAATGGGTTACTATGGCTACACCTTC
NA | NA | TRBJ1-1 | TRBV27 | CASSLGLNTEAFF | TGTGCCAGCAGTTTAGGCCTAAACACTGAAGCTTTCTTT
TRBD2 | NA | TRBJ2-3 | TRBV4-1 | CASSPRTSGRQSTDTQYF | TGCGCCAGCAGCCCGCGGACTAGCGGGAGGCAAAGCACAGATACGCAGTATTTT
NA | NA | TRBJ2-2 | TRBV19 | CASSPASGYTGELFF | TGTGCCAGTAGTCCCGCCAGCGGGTACACCGGGGAGCTGTTTTTT